A single sample is the source of the 30 T cell receptor beta chains below, sequenced in a study of blood T cell repertoires in COVID-19. The assay was immunoSEQ multiplex PCR, and TCRdb's table has in-frame clones only and misses some. The profile shows roughly 180,000 clones, approximately 80% of them singletons. Sequenced sample: peripheral blood. All receptors derive from a woman aged 50 to 60 with active or convalescent COVID-19.

The chain uses TRBV18 and TRBJ1-1; D is undetermined. This CDR3 has 15 residues. The germline gives CDR1 KGHSH, CDR2 LQKENI. With 2 bases removed from V and 4 bases from J, the gap between germline ends came to 14 bases. This CDR3 reads CASSPDPGWITEAFF. The CDR3 coding sequence is TGTGCCAGCTCACCAGATCCGGGATGGATCACTGAAGCTTTCTTT.

In nucleotides, the CDR3 is TGTGCCAGCAGCTCTTACACCTCTGGGGCCAACGTCCTGACTTTC. Amino acids: CASSSYTSGANVLTF. V and J are TRBV7-9 and TRBJ2-6; no definite D call. V was trimmed by 4 bases and J by 0 bases, leaving 7 bases between them. Germline V lookup: CDR1 SEHNR, CDR2 FQNEAQ (reference sequence). The CDR3 is made up of 15 amino acids. Full variable domain (rest looked up from reference TRBV7-9 and TRBJ2-6): DTGVSQNPRHKITKRGQNVTFRCDPISEHNRLYWYRQTLGQGPEFLTYFQNEAQLEKSRLLSDRFSAERPKGSFSTLEIQRTEQGDSAMYLCASSSYTSGANVLTFGAGSRLTVL.

This clone was observed at least ten times. The rearrangement links TRBV6-6 to TRBJ1-6; possible D gene TRBD1, 5 bases. CDR1 and CDR2 (germline): MNHNY, SVGAGI (reference sequence). V was clipped by 2 bases and J by 10 bases, with 15 bases between them. This CDR3 region has 15 residues. CDR3 nucleotide sequence: TGTGCCAGCAGTTACCGGGGGTCGGCGAAGTCACCCCTCCACTTT. This sequence encodes CASSYRGSAKSPLHF.

V is TRBV27 and J is TRBJ1-3; D not resolved. Per germline, CDR1 MNHEY and CDR2 SMNVEV (reference sequence). V lost 2 bases and J lost 0, with 11 bases in between. The CDR3 loop spans 16 amino acids. DNA of the CDR3: TGTGCCAGCAGTTTAGGGCAGCCCTTCTCTGGAAACACCATATATTTT. Encoded protein: CASSLGQPFSGNTIYF.

This clone was counted between two and nine times. The V and J genes are TRBV28 and TRBJ1-1, with unresolved D. The ends were cut back, 7 bases at V and 8 bases at J, with 14 bases in the middle. In germline, CDR1 is MDHEN, CDR2 SYDVKM. CDR3 length: 12 amino acids. The CDR3 loop is CASMVATNEAFF. CDR3 nucleotides: TGTGCCAGCATGGTGGCGACAAACGAAGCTTTCTTT.

The J gene is TRBJ1-2, the V gene TRBV28, with 11 positions matching TRBD1. V lost 8 bases, J lost 3 bases, and 2 bases stayed unmatched. This CDR3 comprises 13 residues. CDR1 and CDR2 (germline): MDHEN, SYDVKM. CDR3 DNA sequence: TGTGCCAGCTGGACAGGGGGCCACTATGGCTACACCTTC. Protein product: CASWTGGHYGYTF.

The rearrangement uses TRBV30 and TRBJ2-3, with TRBD2 as a possible D gene (7 bases). This CDR3 contains 14 residues. CDR1 is GTSNPN and CDR2 is SVGIG in the germline V gene (reference sequence). V was clipped by 2 bases and J by 6 bases, with 15 bases between them. The CDR3: CAWSWTGGRDTQYF. The CDR3 DNA sequence: TGTGCCTGGAGTTGGACGGGGGGCCGGGATACGCAGTATTTT.

The CDR3 sequence is CASSYDGSTGELFF. The DNA for the CDR3 is TGTGCCAGCAGTTACGACGGGTCCACCGGGGAGCTGTTTTTT. The chain joins TRBV6-5 to TRBJ2-2; D gene ambiguous. Germline V gene data show CDR1 as MNHEY and CDR2 as SVGAGI. Between the trimmed V and J ends, which lost 2 bases and 4 bases, there was a span of 8 bases. The CDR3 runs to 14 residues.

The genes are TRBV19 and TRBJ2-1; D may be TRBD2 (5 bases). The CDR3 is made up of 15 amino acids. CDR1 and CDR2 from the germline V gene are LNHDA and SQIVND (reference sequence). Trimming removed 4 bases from V and 6 bases from J, with 16 bases in between. The CDR3 nucleotides are TGTGCCAGTAGTACCGACTCAGGCGGGCTCAATGAGCAGTTCTTC. This sequence encodes CASSTDSGGLNEQFF.

The rearrangement joins TRBV6-5 to TRBJ2-4; TRBD1 aligns across 7 bases. Germline V gene lookup returns CDR1 MNHEY and CDR2 SVGAGI. This CDR3 is 12 amino acids long. The junction had 3 bases not matched to a gene; V was cut back by 6 bases and J by 7 bases. The CDR3 DNA reads TGTGCCAGCAGGGGGACAGAGAACATTCAGTACTTC. Its protein is CASRGTENIQYF.

The rearrangement uses TRBV9 and TRBJ2-1; TRBD2 aligns across 8 bases. Trimming cost V 4 bases and J 7 bases; bases outside gene matches: 13. The germline gives CDR1 SGDLS, CDR2 YYNGEE. The CDR3 runs to 16 residues. The CDR3 reads CASSPPASGLFNEQFF. The CDR3, as DNA: TGTGCCAGCAGCCCCCCGGCTAGCGGGCTATTTAATGAGCAGTTCTTC.

This chain uses TRBV6-6 with TRBJ1-3; D unresolved. The CDR3 totals 12 residues. CDR1 MNHNY and CDR2 SVGAGI come from the germline V gene (reference sequence). Trimming left V 2 bases short and J 4 bases short, with 3 bases between. The CDR3 reads CASSYQGNTIYF. In DNA, the CDR3 is TGTGCCAGCAGTTACCAAGGAAACACCATATATTTT.

The DNA of the CDR3 is TGTGCCAGCAGCTTAGTCACCTATAGATACACCGGGGAGCTGTTTTTT. Translating gives CASSLVTYRYTGELFF. This chain uses TRBV7-8 with TRBJ2-2, with D unresolved. This CDR3 comprises 16 residues. Germline V gives CDR1 SGHVS, CDR2 FQNEAQ. Trimming removed 1 base from V and 3 bases from J, with 12 bases in between.

This clone came up once. The V and J genes are TRBV6-2 or TRBV6-3 and TRBJ2-2; tentatively, D is TRBD2 (5 bases). The V end was cut by 6 bases, the J end by 4 bases, with 15 bases between. The CDR3 is 15 amino acids. Germline-derived CDR1 and CDR2 are MNHEY and SVGEGT. The DNA of the CDR3 is TGTGCCAGCAGCAAAACTAGAGCCTCCACCGGGGAGCTGTTTTTT. Translated: CASSKTRASTGELFF.

The genes are TRBV21-1 and TRBJ2-7; the table assigns TRBD2, which was not confirmed against the DNA. TRBV21-1 is described as a pseudogene. The CDR3 is made up of 16 amino acids. As DNA, the CDR3 is TGTGCCAGCAGCAAAAGGGAGCGGGCATGCTCCTACGAGCAGTACTTC. Residues: CASSKRERACSYEQYF.

The rearrangement joins TRBV5-1 to TRBJ2-7, with a possible D match to TRBD2 (7 bases). Trimming removed 4 bases at V and 3 bases at J, with 17 bases between. In germline, CDR1 is SGHRS, CDR2 YFSETQ. The CDR3 runs 15 residues. The CDR3 nucleotides are TGCGCCAGCAGCACGGGGGGCGGAACCCTCTACGAGCAGTACTTC. Translation: CASSTGGGTLYEQYF.

This clone occurred a few times. V gene TRBV3-1 (or the pseudogene TRBV3-2) combines with J gene TRBJ2-1, with TRBD1 matching 8 bases. The CDR3 runs 14 residues. The V segment lost 0 bases and the J segment 14 bases; nucleotides outside the gene matches: 9. In germline, CDR1 is LGHDT, CDR2 YNNKEL (reference sequence). The CDR3 DNA sequence: TGTGCCAGCAGCCAAGATGGGCAGGGGGCGCTTAAGTTCTTC. This gives the protein CASSQDGQGALKFF.

The chain recombines TRBV5-5 with TRBJ1-4; a possible D gene is TRBD1 (5 bases). Trimming removed 0 bases at V and 8 bases at J, with 17 bases between. The CDR3 contains 16 residues. Germline values: CDR1 SGHKS, CDR2 YYEKEE (reference sequence). Here the CDR3 reads CASSLAGEGGGEKLFF. DNA of the CDR3: TGTGCCAGCAGCTTGGCCGGGGAGGGCGGGGGAGAAAAACTGTTTTTT.

This clone was recorded a few times. The genes are TRBV5-4 and TRBJ1-3; maybe TRBD1 (5 bases). Germline V gene data show CDR1 as SGHNT and CDR2 as YYREEE (reference sequence). The CDR3 extends over 16 amino acids. V lost 2 bases and J 0 bases, leaving 12 bases between the germline ends. The CDR3 nucleotides are TGTGCCAGCAGCTTAGGGACTCCCAGCTCTGGAAACACCATATATTTT. Translated, it gives CASSLGTPSSGNTIYF.

The V and J genes are TRBV19 and TRBJ1-5; D perhaps matches TRBD1 (6 bases). Germline V CDR1 and CDR2: LNHDA, SQIVND (reference sequence). The CDR3 contains 15 residues. The V end was cut by 6 bases, the J end by 5 bases, with 17 bases between. The CDR3 here is CASSGYRAGDQPQHF. The DNA for the CDR3 is TGTGCCAGTAGCGGCTACAGGGCTGGGGATCAGCCCCAGCATTTT.

This chain connects TRBV15 to TRBJ2-3, with D possibly TRBD2 on 7 matching bases. V shed 0 bases and J shed 4 bases, with 14 bases lying between them. The CDR3 runs 16 residues. Germline V gene lookup returns CDR1 LNHNV and CDR2 YYDKDF (reference sequence). CDR3 residues: CATSRDRGGIADTQYF. CDR3 nucleotide sequence: TGTGCCACCAGCAGAGATAGGGGGGGCATAGCAGATACGCAGTATTTT.

The J gene is TRBJ2-3, the V gene TRBV4-3, with D tentatively TRBD2 (6 bases). In germline, CDR1 is LGHNA, CDR2 YSLEER. This CDR3 spans 17 amino acids. V was shortened by 0 bases and J by 6 bases, with 19 bases between the two germline ends. The CDR3 nucleotides read TGCGCCAGCAGCCAAGAGGTCGCGGGACTTCGTTGGGATACGCAGTATTTT. It codes for CASSQEVAGLRWDTQYF.

CDR3 bases: TGTGCCAGCAGTGAAGGGGTGAATTCACCCCTCCACTTT. This translates into CASSEGVNSPLHF. The genes are TRBV6-4 and TRBJ1-6; D is perhaps TRBD1 (5 bases). Germline CDR1 MRHNA, CDR2 SNTAGT. Trimming stripped 3 bases from V and 7 bases from J, with 7 bases between. CDR3 length: 13 residues.

The chain combines TRBV6-2 or TRBV6-3 with TRBJ2-1; no clear D gene. The CDR3 is 13 amino acids. Trimming took off 0 bases at V and 7 bases at J, with 7 bases between the two ends. Looked up from germline, CDR1 is MNHEY and CDR2 is SVGEGT. The CDR3 here is CASSYSFRNEQFF. CDR3 bases: TGTGCCAGCAGTTACTCGTTTCGGAATGAGCAGTTCTTC.

As for this clone: Other DNA variants within this sample encode the same CDR3. The rearrangement uses TRBV5-1 and TRBJ1-3; D is perhaps TRBD1 (5 bases). V dropped 1 base and J dropped 4 bases, with 9 bases sitting between them. CDR1 is SGHRS and CDR2 is YFSETQ in the germline V gene. This CDR3 is 14 amino acids long. The CDR3 loop is CASSLTGDGNTIYF. DNA of the CDR3: TGCGCCAGCAGCTTGACGGGGGACGGAAACACCATATATTTT.

The chain joins TRBV30 to TRBJ1-2; 10 nucleotides match TRBD1. Germline values: CDR1 GTSNPN, CDR2 SVGIG (reference sequence). This CDR3 contains 15 residues. J gave up 0 bases and V 3 bases, and 4 bases lay outside the gene matches. CDR3 DNA sequence: TGTGCCTGGAGGGGACAGGGGACTGCTAACTATGGCTACACCTTC. As protein: CAWRGQGTANYGYTF.

The V call is TRBV3-1 (or the pseudogene TRBV3-2), the J call TRBJ2-7; 9 nucleotides agree with TRBD2. CDR1 LGHDT and CDR2 YNNKEL come from the germline V gene (reference sequence). V shed 1 base, J shed 1 base, and the junction held 11 bases outside the gene matches. This CDR3 is 18 amino acids long. The CDR3 region is CASSQGVGGLADSYEQYF. The CDR3, as DNA: TGTGCCAGCAGCCAAGGTGTAGGGGGACTAGCTGATTCCTACGAGCAGTACTTC.

The V and J genes are TRBV6-2 or TRBV6-3 and TRBJ1-5, with D perhaps TRBD1 (5 bases). The CDR3 loop spans 17 amino acids. Trimming took off 3 bases at V and 4 bases at J, with 19 bases between the two ends. Germline V gives CDR1 MNHEY, CDR2 SVGEGT. This CDR3 reads CASSYDRGGSPNQPQHF. The CDR3 bases are TGTGCCAGCAGTTATGACCGGGGGGGAAGTCCTAATCAGCCCCAGCATTTT.

J is TRBJ1-2 and V is TRBV30; D remains unclear. Germline V gene sequence: CDR1 GTSNPN, CDR2 SVGIG (reference sequence). The CDR3 totals 12 residues. The V and J ends lost 7 bases and 4 bases respectively, with 13 bases between them. CDR3 sequence (DNA): TGTGCCTTGTCCGGACTGCCCTATGGCTACACCTTC. It specifies CALSGLPYGYTF.

The chain has TRBV2 and TRBJ1-1, with a weak D call TRBD1 (6 bases). V was cut by 7 bases and J by 6 bases, with 12 bases left in between. The CDR3 has 12 amino acids. The germline CDR1 and CDR2 sequences are SNHLY and FYNNEI. The CDR3 nucleotides read TGTGCCAGCATTGGGGCAGGGGCTGAAGCTTTCTTT. Its protein is CASIGAGAEAFF.